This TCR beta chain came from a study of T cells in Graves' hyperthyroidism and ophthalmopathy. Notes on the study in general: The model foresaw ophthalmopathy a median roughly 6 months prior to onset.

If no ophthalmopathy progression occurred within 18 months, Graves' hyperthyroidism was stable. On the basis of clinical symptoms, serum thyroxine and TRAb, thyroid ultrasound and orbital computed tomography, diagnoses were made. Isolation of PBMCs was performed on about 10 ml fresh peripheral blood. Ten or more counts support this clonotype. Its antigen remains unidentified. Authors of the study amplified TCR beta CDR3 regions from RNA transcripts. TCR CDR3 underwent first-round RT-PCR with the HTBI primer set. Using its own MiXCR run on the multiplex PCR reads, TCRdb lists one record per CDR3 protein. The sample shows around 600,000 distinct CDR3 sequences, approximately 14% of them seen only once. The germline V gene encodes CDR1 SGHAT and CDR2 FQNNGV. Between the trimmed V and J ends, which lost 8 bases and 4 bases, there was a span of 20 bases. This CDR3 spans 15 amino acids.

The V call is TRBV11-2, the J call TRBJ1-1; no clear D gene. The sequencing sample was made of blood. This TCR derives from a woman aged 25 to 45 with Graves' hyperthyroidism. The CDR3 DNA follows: TGTGCCAGCCATTATGCACCCTTGAGTAGCACTGAAGCTTTCTTT. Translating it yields CASHYAPLSSTEAFF.